The clone carrying this T cell receptor beta chain was recorded once. Its specificity is not known. The source of the sample is a study of Ad26.COV2.S vaccination and SARS-CoV-2 variants. On the study more broadly: Intramuscular Ad26.COV2.S doses were given once or twice, 56 days apart.

The CDR3 is 18 amino acids. Trimming removed 6 bases from V and 3 bases from J, with 24 bases in between. Treatment denoted: 19 received Ad26.COV2.S at low or high dose, single or two shots; 5 received placebo; per-sample allocation not given. Following the first vaccine or placebo injection, samples were taken on day 63. Cohort 1b enrolled adults aged 18-55 years in Boston. An Ad26 vector expressing Wuhan-strain SARS-CoV-2 spike constituted the vaccine. General study findings and limits: The TCR breadth and depth analyses may have produced an underestimate of total T cell responses.

Sequencing was performed with immunoSEQ multiplex PCR; in TCRdb, only in-frame clones are kept and a portion is missing. Of approximately 340,000 clones in the sample, 70% to 90% are singletons; the top ten hold around 3.3%. The receptor was isolated from a person between 18 and 59 years old who received the Ad26.COV2.S COVID-19 vaccine or a placebo. The genes are TRBV5-3 and TRBJ2-2; D may be TRBD1 (5 bases). TRBV5-3 qualifies as an ORF whose function is uncertain. Specimen: peripheral blood, collected in a trial of Ad26.COV2.S vaccine versus placebo. The DNA for the CDR3 is TGTGCCAGAACCCGGGCAAGGCCGGACAACCGAGACACCGGGGAGCTGTTTTTT. Translating it yields CARTRARPDNRDTGELFF.